Shown below are 22 T cell receptor beta chains from a single sample sequenced in a study of shared T cell receptors in the human thymus. Assay used: immunoSEQ multiplex PCR; TCRdb lists only in-frame clones, some missing. Of under 850,000 clones listed, 88% are singletons. The data were also submitted as part of a second study, on human thymus T cells.

The material sequenced was thymocytes. Receptor source: a boy under two years old with a congenital heart defect.

This clone was recorded only once. The chain employs TRBV27 and TRBJ2-3, with TRBD1 identical over 8 bases. The J segment lost 1 base and the V segment lost 7 bases, leaving 4 bases of the junction unmatched. CDR1 and CDR2 from the germline V gene are MNHEY and SMNVEV (reference sequence). The CDR3 spans 14 residues. The CDR3 reads CASTLQGGTDTQYF. In nucleotides, the CDR3 is TGTGCCAGCACACTACAGGGGGGCACAGATACGCAGTATTTT.

The V call is TRBV4-1, the J call TRBJ2-3; no firm D call. The CDR3 extends over 15 amino acids. V was trimmed by 1 base and J by 1 base, leaving 9 bases between them. Germline V CDR1 and CDR2: MGHRA, YSYEKL. CDR3 loop: CASSQATHGTDTQYF. In nucleotides, the CDR3 is TGCGCCAGCAGCCAAGCTACCCACGGCACAGATACGCAGTATTTT.

The V gene is TRBV4-1, the J gene TRBJ1-4, with a weak D call TRBD1 (5 bases). Germline V gene sequence: CDR1 MGHRA, CDR2 YSYEKL. The CDR3 is 18 amino acids. The V gene lost 5 bases and the J gene lost 2 bases, with 21 bases spanning the gap. This chain's CDR3 is CASSSDAPLGGTNEKLFF. CDR3 DNA: TGCGCCAGCAGCTCAGATGCGCCCCTTGGGGGGACTAATGAAAAACTGTTTTTT.

CDR3 bases: TGTGCCAGCACCTCGACCAGTGGGGCGAACTATGGCTACACCTTC. Translation gives CASTSTSGANYGYTF. The rearrangement uses TRBV5-4 and TRBJ1-2, with D perhaps matching TRBD1 (5 bases). V dropped 6 bases and J dropped 2 bases, with 17 bases sitting between them. In germline, CDR1 is SGHNT, CDR2 YYREEE (reference sequence). This CDR3 is 15 amino acids long.

The chain joins TRBV5-5 to TRBJ2-4; 7 nucleotides align to TRBD2. The junction had 9 bases not matched to a gene; V was cut back by 4 bases and J by 8 bases. The CDR3 loop spans 14 amino acids. Germline V gene sequence: CDR1 SGHKS, CDR2 YYEKEE (reference sequence). The chain's CDR3 is CASSRTGGPDIQYF. As DNA, the CDR3 is TGTGCCAGCAGCCGGACGGGGGGACCGGACATTCAGTACTTC.

This clone has just one count. The J gene is TRBJ2-2, the V gene TRBV9; D perhaps matches TRBD2 (7 bases). The CDR3 contains 17 residues. Trimming removed 4 bases from V and 0 bases from J, with 16 bases in between. Germline V gene data show CDR1 as SGDLS and CDR2 as YYNGEE. The CDR3 DNA follows: TGTGCCAGCAGCTTAAGGGGGGGGAATTCGAACACCGGGGAGCTGTTTTTT. Protein sequence: CASSLRGGNSNTGELFF.

The V call is TRBV27, the J call TRBJ1-2; D might be TRBD1 (6 bases). Germline values: CDR1 MNHEY, CDR2 SMNVEV (reference sequence). This CDR3 comprises 11 residues. V lost 6 bases, J lost 6 bases, and 8 bases lay in between. The CDR3 is CASRQGHGYTF. CDR3 nucleotides: TGTGCCAGCAGACAGGGACATGGCTACACCTTC.

The V and J genes are TRBV9 and TRBJ2-2; D is undetermined. This CDR3 contains 14 residues. Germline V CDR1 and CDR2: SGDLS, YYNGEE. Trimming left V 6 bases short and J 7 bases short, with 16 bases between. The CDR3 region has the DNA TGTGCCAGCACCTCACCTTTGGCGGACGGGGAGCTGTTTTTT. It encodes CASTSPLADGELFF.

This sequence joins TRBV11-2 and TRBJ2-3; 10 nucleotides match TRBD2. The V gene end was trimmed by 4 bases and the J gene end by 5 bases; junction bases not matched to a gene: 6. CDR3 length: 15 amino acids. Germline V gene lookup returns CDR1 SGHAT and CDR2 FQNNGV. The DNA of the CDR3 is TGTGCCAGCAGCTCCCTAGCGGGAGCGAGAGATACGCAGTATTTT. Its protein product is CASSSLAGARDTQYF.

The V call is TRBV5-6, the J call TRBJ1-5; no reliable D call. Trimming removed 1 base from V and 0 bases from J, with 5 bases in between. The CDR3 consists of 14 residues. Germline lookup yields CDR1 SGHDT and CDR2 YYEEEE. The CDR3 region is CASSLTASNQPQHF. In DNA, the CDR3 is TGTGCCAGCAGCTTGACAGCTAGCAATCAGCCCCAGCATTTT.

The V gene is TRBV7-7, the J gene TRBJ2-3; D might be TRBD2 (7 bases). Per the germline V gene, CDR1 is SSHAT and CDR2 is FNYEAQ (reference sequence). This CDR3 contains 15 residues. Trimming took 5 bases from V and 2 from J, leaving 14 bases between them. CDR3 loop: CASSPGGESTDTQYF. The CDR3 DNA is TGTGCCAGCAGCCCGGGGGGCGAGTCCACAGATACGCAGTATTTT.

This clone came up once. This chain connects TRBV30 to TRBJ1-1, with no clear D. The germline CDR1 and CDR2 sequences are GTSNPN and SVGIG (reference sequence). Trimming stripped 0 bases from V and 0 bases from J, with 11 bases between. The CDR3 totals 15 residues. The CDR3 sequence: CAWSVPQILNTEAFF. The DNA for the CDR3 is TGTGCCTGGAGTGTACCCCAGATACTGAACACTGAAGCTTTCTTT.

V and J are TRBV10-3 and TRBJ1-4; TRBD1 matches at 10 bases. This CDR3 has 14 amino acids. The V and J ends lost 8 bases and 3 bases, in that order; junction bases with no gene match: 3. Germline V CDR1 and CDR2: ENHRY, SYGVKD. CDR3 region: CAIGGTGANEKLFF. In DNA form, the CDR3 reads TGTGCCATCGGTGGGACAGGGGCTAATGAAAAACTGTTTTTT.

This chain joins TRBV15 and TRBJ2-7; 13 bases agree with TRBD2. The CDR3 sequence is 19 residues long. The germline CDR1 and CDR2 sequences are LNHNV and YYDKDF (reference sequence). Trimming took 5 bases from V and 0 from J; bases not matched to a gene: 13. CDR3 in DNA: TGTGCCACCAGCGGGAAACTAGCGGGAGGGCCGATAGCCTCCTACGAGCAGTACTTC. It specifies CATSGKLAGGPIASYEQYF.

The chain combines TRBV30 with TRBJ1-5; D is perhaps TRBD1 (6 bases). Trimming cost V 6 bases and J 2 bases, with 14 bases left between them. The CDR3 length is 14 residues. The germline CDR1 and CDR2 sequences are GTSNPN and SVGIG (reference sequence). The CDR3 protein is CACTKGERNQPQHF. The DNA of the CDR3 is TGTGCCTGTACGAAGGGGGAACGCAATCAGCCCCAGCATTTT.

This clone has only one observation. The chain carries TRBV27 and TRBJ1-2; 7 bases are a match to TRBD1. V was clipped by 5 bases and J by 0 bases; unmatched bases: 3. Germline V lookup: CDR1 MNHEY, CDR2 SMNVEV (reference sequence). The CDR3 is made up of 14 amino acids. The DNA of the CDR3 is TGTGCCAGCAGTCCGGGACAGCCTAACTATGGCTACACCTTC. Translation gives CASSPGQPNYGYTF.

This rearrangement joins TRBV11-2 to TRBJ2-3; 11 positions agree with TRBD2. Germline trimming cut 2 bases from V and 2 bases from J; bases unmatched to any gene: 6. CDR1 is SGHAT, CDR2 FQNNGV, per germline. The CDR3 is made up of 17 amino acids. The CDR3 sequence: CASSLRGLADSTDTQYF. The CDR3 DNA follows: TGTGCCAGCAGCTTAAGGGGACTAGCGGACTCCACAGATACGCAGTATTTT.

The V gene is TRBV4-2, the J gene TRBJ1-2, with TRBD1 as a possible D gene (6 bases). The CDR3 contains 15 residues. Trimming pared 8 bases from V and 2 bases from J, leaving 18 bases between. CDR1 LGHNA and CDR2 YNFKEQ come from the germline V gene. This CDR3 reads CASSRGHGTNYGYTF. CDR3 nucleotide sequence: TGTGCCAGCTCAAGAGGTCACGGGACAAACTATGGCTACACCTTC.

V usage is TRBV5-1 and J usage is TRBJ1-2; D might be TRBD1 (6 bases). Per germline, CDR1 SGHRS and CDR2 YFSETQ. V shed 0 bases and J shed 0 bases, with 12 bases lying between them. The CDR3 has 16 amino acids. CDR3 DNA sequence: TGCGCCAGCAGCTTGGGAGAGTCAGGGGCTAACTATGGCTACACCTTC. The encoded protein is CASSLGESGANYGYTF. Together with reference TRBV5-1 and TRBJ1-2, the CDR3 gives the full variable domain: KAGVTQTPRYLIKTRGQQVTLSCSPISGHRSVSWYQQTPGQGLQFLFEYFSETQRNKGNFPGRFSGRQFSNSRSEMNVSTLELGDSALYLCASSLGESGANYGYTFGSGTRLTVV.

This clone was seen once. The chain employs TRBV28 and TRBJ2-7, with 11 bases fitting TRBD1. The germline CDR1 and CDR2 sequences are MDHEN and SYDVKM. CDR3 length: 18 amino acids. V was clipped by 7 bases and J by 1 base; unmatched bases: 15. CDR3 sequence: CASTRDCPGQGVSYEQYF. The CDR3 DNA reads as TGTGCCAGCACCAGGGACTGTCCGGGACAGGGGGTTTCCTACGAGCAGTACTTC.

The chain is built from TRBV6-1 and TRBJ2-7; 7 bases align to TRBD2. J gave up 2 bases and V 0 bases, and 10 bases lay outside the gene matches. The CDR3 is 17 amino acids. Germline CDR1 and CDR2: MNHNS and SASEGT. In DNA form, the CDR3 reads TGTGCCAGCAGTGAAGCGCAGGGTAGCGGGCGGCCCTACGAGCAGTACTTC. Its protein is CASSEAQGSGRPYEQYF.

This chain uses TRBV6-4 with TRBJ2-7; 12 nucleotides agree with TRBD2. From germline, CDR1 is MRHNA and CDR2 SNTAGT. The CDR3 totals 18 residues. Losses at the gene ends were 4 bases for V and 2 bases for J; bases not matched to a gene: 12. The CDR3 sequence is CASSGASGRAVFAYEQYF. In DNA, the CDR3 is TGTGCCAGCAGTGGGGCTAGCGGGAGGGCCGTGTTTGCCTACGAGCAGTACTTC.